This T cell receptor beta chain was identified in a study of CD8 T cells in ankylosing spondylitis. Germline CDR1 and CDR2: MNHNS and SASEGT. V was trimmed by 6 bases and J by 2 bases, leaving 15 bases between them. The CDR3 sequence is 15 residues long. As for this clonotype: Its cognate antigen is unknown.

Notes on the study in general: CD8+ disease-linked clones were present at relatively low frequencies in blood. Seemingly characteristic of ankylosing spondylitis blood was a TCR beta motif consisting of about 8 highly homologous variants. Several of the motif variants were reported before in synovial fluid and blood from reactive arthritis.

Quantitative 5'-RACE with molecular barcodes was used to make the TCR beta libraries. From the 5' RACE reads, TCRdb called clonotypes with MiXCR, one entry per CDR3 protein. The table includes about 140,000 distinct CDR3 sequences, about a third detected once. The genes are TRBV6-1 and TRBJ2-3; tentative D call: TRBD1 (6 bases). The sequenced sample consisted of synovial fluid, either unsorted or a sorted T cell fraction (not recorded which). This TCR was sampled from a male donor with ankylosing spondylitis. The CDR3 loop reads CASRIDRSPTDTQYF. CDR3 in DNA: TGTGCCAGCAGGATAGACAGGTCCCCCACAGATACGCAGTATTTT.